This T cell receptor (beta chain) emerged from a study of T cell responses to AZD1222 COVID-19 vaccine (dated by TCRdb to the early 2020s). In terms of the full investigation: Because spike-specific TCR depth and breadth did not differ between the two schedules, AZD1222 recipients who got a second dose at roughly 4 weeks were pooled with those who got a second dose at roughly 12 weeks. Trial participants were enrolled into age subgroups of 18-55, 56-69 and 70-plus years, which contained about 160, 30 and 59 TCR-sequenced participants, respectively. A total of 240 or so trial participants underwent TCR sequencing, of whom about 210 had received two doses of AZD1222 and roughly 26 had received two doses of the MenACWY control vaccine. Paper-wide results and their limitations: The whole spike protein was spanned by vaccine-associated CD4 TCRs, and dominant responses were seen in regions 160-218 and 743-854. A significant rise in spike-specific TCR breadth and depth was observed after two AZD1222 doses relative to day 0 and relative to MenACWY recipients. Because no samples from the day 14 peak response were available, repertoires could be characterized only after the peak T cell response. In the small 56-69-year group, the increase in depth fell short of significance, most likely because of low power. Reportedly, close to half of the unique spike-specific TCRs recognized epitopes lying outside the regions that are mutated in the B.1.351 and B.1.1.7 variants. Conclusions about previously exposed vaccinees are limited because only 5 or 6 AZD1222 recipients were SARS-CoV-2 seropositive at baseline. Participants were mostly white British, with more females than males. The authors suggested clonal diversity may have been underestimated.

In regard to this clone: Its antigen is still unknown. No quality values exist for individual bases; no much larger clone is one base distant.

The time point label for this specimen denotes: baseline before first vaccination. The vaccinee samples were drawn from two UK trials, COV001 and COV002, one of which was a single-blind randomized controlled phase 2/3 trial testing AZD1222 (ChAdOx1 nCoV-19) in healthy adults. Trial participant PBMC samples were collected at day 0 and day 28 after the second dose for TCRbeta chain sequencing. Per the germline V gene, SGDLS is the CDR1 and YYNGEE is the CDR2. CDR3 length: 13 amino acids, cysteine to phenylalanine. Of all the DNA, just the CDR3 is kept, 39 bases in frame from base 1. V and J are truncated by 0 bases and 8 bases respectively, leaving an intervening sequence of 8 bases. The CDR3 regions of human TCRbeta chains were analyzed by immunosequencing. Under the source paper's analysis protocol: Repertoire TCRs were checked for matches against a reference library of SARS-CoV-2-specific TCRs that had been generated using the MIRA antigen-specificity platform. Breadth was defined as the fraction of unique TCRs that were SARS-CoV-2-associated. Depth was defined as the fraction of total T cells that were SARS-CoV-2-associated. Each spike-specific TCR was assigned to its reactive spike region and to a CD4 or CD8 class using the MIRA data. Log10-transformed breadth and depth values were compared by one-way ANOVA with Sidak's multiple comparisons tests. TCRdb holds this immuneACCESS table with in-frame rearrangements only. Some clones are missing; in checked studies, unresolved V genes explain under half, and the rest has no known cause. That table gives V, J and clone size, and the DNA gave D and trimming. This sample is represented by some 120,000 clones; roughly 85% of them were singletons. The ten largest clonotypes hold approximately 1.6% of the sample.

The clonotype was recovered from an adult in good health. The sample in question was peripheral blood, obtained on day 0 of AZD1222 vaccination. The receptor chain draws on TRBV9 and TRBJ1-4; the D gene identity is not certain. For the CDR3, the sequence is CASSVGMEEKLFF. Here is the DNA: TGTGCCAGCAGCGTAGGCATGGAGGAAAAACTGTTTTTT.